The 6 T cell receptor beta chains reported below all come from one sample, sequenced in a study of cytomegalovirus exposure and HLA in healthy donors. PCR employed 60 Vbeta and 13 Jbeta primers. Method: immunoSEQ multiplex PCR; TCRdb's copy keeps in-frame clones and lacks some. The data show about 160,000 clones, about 80% seen once. Material for sequencing was PBMCs. The receptors here all came from a female donor in good health and CMV-seronegative.

This sequence joins TRBV6-1 and TRBJ1-5; TRBD1 agrees at 8 bases. Germline CDR1 reads MNHNS; CDR2 reads SASEGT. Trimming removed 6 bases from V and 10 bases from J; junction bases left unmatched: 11. CDR3 length: 14 residues. In DNA form, the CDR3 reads TGTGCCAGCAGGGGGACAGGAGCAATCAGCCCCCAGCATTTT. This codes for CASRGTGAISPQHF.

V usage is TRBV15 and J usage is TRBJ2-5, with a tentative D call TRBD2 (5 bases). Per the germline V gene, CDR1 is LNHNV and CDR2 is YYDKDF (reference sequence). The CDR3 runs to 17 residues. V lost 5 bases and J 4 bases, leaving 23 bases between the germline ends. CDR3 region: CATSPAGGSVLAETQYF. For the CDR3, the DNA is TGTGCCACCAGCCCCGCCGGAGGTAGCGTCCTAGCAGAGACCCAGTACTTC.

This clone was counted only a few times. The chain employs TRBV19 and TRBJ2-1; D is unresolved. CDR1 is LNHDA and CDR2 is SQIVND in the germline V gene (reference sequence). Trimming took 2 bases from V and 2 from J, leaving 13 bases between them. CDR3 size: 16 residues. CDR3 in amino acids: CASSIPRGATYNEQFF. For the CDR3, the DNA is TGTGCCAGTAGTATACCCCGAGGCGCGACCTACAATGAGCAGTTCTTC.

The chain couples TRBV5-1 to TRBJ2-3; 8 bases are shared with TRBD2. Germline V CDR1 and CDR2: SGHRS, YFSETQ. The length of the CDR3 is 15 residues. The J segment lost 2 bases and the V segment lost 3 bases, leaving 5 bases of the junction unmatched. The CDR3 is CASSYSGELTDTQYF. CDR3 in DNA: TGCGCCAGCAGCTATAGCGGGGAGCTCACAGATACGCAGTATTTT.

V is TRBV5-6 and J is TRBJ2-2; possible D gene TRBD1, 5 bases. The CDR3 contains 13 residues. V gave up 3 bases and J gave up 6 bases, with 9 bases separating them. The germline V gene encodes CDR1 SGHDT and CDR2 YYEEEE. The CDR3 coding sequence is TGTGCCAGCAGCTGGGGCGGACCCGGGGAGCTGTTTTTT. It encodes CASSWGGPGELFF.

The chain uses TRBV6-6 and TRBJ1-1; 8 nucleotides align to TRBD1. The CDR3 contains 14 residues. V dropped 6 bases and J dropped 2; count of bases not matched to a gene: 5. Germline lookup yields CDR1 MNHNY and CDR2 SVGAGI (reference sequence). CDR3 loop: CASSRAGGNTEAFF. DNA of the CDR3: TGTGCCAGCAGCCGGGCAGGGGGCAACACTGAAGCTTTCTTT.